This paragraph reports one TCR beta chain. The repertoire was sequenced with immunoSEQ multiplex PCR; TCRdb's copy has only in-frame clones and lacks some. The table records more than 75,000 clones, approximately 81% of them present only once. The CDR3 totals 16 residues. CDR1 is SGHAT and CDR2 is FQNNGV in the germline V gene. V was clipped by 0 bases and J by 2 bases; unmatched bases: 6. These data belong to a study of control samples from healthy donors and cancer patients. This receptor was obtained from a young woman in good health. The chain is built from TRBV11-2 and TRBJ2-7, with 8 positions matching TRBD2. Source material: blood. CDR3 protein: CASSLDLSGGTYEQYF. The CDR3 nucleotides read TGTGCCAGCAGCTTAGATCTGAGCGGGGGAACCTACGAGCAGTACTTC. Combining the CDR3 with reference TRBV11-2 and TRBJ2-7 gives the whole variable domain EAGVAQSPRYKIIEKRQSVAFWCNPISGHATLYWYQQILGQGPKLLIQFQNNGVVDDSQLPKDRFSAERLKGVDSTLKIQPAKLEDSAVYLCASSLDLSGGTYEQYFGPGTRLTVT.